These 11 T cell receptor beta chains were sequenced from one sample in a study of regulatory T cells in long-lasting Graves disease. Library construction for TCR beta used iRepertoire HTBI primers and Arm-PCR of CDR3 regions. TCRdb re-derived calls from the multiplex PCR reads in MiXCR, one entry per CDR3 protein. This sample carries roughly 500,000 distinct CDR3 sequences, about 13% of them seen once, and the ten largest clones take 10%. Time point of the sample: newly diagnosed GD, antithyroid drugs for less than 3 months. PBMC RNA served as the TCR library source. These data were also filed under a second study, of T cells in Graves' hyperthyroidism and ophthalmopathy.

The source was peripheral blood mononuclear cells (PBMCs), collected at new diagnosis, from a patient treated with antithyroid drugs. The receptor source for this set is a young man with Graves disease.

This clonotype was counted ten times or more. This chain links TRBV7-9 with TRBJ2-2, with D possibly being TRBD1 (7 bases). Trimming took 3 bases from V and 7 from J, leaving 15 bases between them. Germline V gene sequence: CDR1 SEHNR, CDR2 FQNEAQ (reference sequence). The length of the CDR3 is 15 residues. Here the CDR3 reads CASSFAGQFGGELFF. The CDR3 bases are TGTGCCAGCAGCTTCGCGGGACAGTTCGGCGGGGAGCTGTTTTTT.

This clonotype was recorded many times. CDR3 sequence: CASSLGQGAFGELFF. CDR3 sequence (DNA): TGTGCCAGCAGCTTAGGACAGGGGGCCTTCGGGGAGCTGTTTTTT. The V and J genes are TRBV11-2 and TRBJ2-2; 10 bases agree with TRBD1. Trimming cost V 1 base and J 7 bases; bases outside gene matches: 3. Germline CDR1 SGHAT, CDR2 FQNNGV. The CDR3 covers 15 residues. The whole variable domain, remainder taken from reference TRBV11-2 and TRBJ2-2, is EAGVAQSPRYKIIEKRQSVAFWCNPISGHATLYWYQQILGQGPKLLIQFQNNGVVDDSQLPKDRFSAERLKGVDSTLKIQPAKLEDSAVYLCASSLGQGAFGELFFGEGSRLTVL.

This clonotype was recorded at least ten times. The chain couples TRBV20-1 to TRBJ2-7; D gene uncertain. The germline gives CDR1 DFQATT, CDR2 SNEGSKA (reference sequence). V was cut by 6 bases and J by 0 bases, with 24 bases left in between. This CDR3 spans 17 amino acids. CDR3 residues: CSANSELRAASSYEQYF. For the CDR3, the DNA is TGCAGTGCCAACAGCGAGCTTAGGGCGGCGAGCTCCTACGAGCAGTACTTC.

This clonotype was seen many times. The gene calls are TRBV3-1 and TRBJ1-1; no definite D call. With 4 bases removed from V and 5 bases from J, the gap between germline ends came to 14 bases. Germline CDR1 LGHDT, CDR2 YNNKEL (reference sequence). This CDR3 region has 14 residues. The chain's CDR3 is CASSLTQASTEAFF. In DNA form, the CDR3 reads TGTGCCAGCAGCCTCACCCAGGCTAGTACTGAAGCTTTCTTT.

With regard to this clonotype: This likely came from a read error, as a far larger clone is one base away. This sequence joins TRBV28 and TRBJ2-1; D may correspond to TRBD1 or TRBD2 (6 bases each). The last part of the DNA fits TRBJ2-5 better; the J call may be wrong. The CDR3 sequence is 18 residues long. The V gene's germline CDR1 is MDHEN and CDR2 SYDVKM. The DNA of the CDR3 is TGTGCCAGCAGTTCGGCGGGGACACCGGGCGTGGGGCAAGGGACCCAGTACTTC. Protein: CASSSAGTPGVGQGTQYF.

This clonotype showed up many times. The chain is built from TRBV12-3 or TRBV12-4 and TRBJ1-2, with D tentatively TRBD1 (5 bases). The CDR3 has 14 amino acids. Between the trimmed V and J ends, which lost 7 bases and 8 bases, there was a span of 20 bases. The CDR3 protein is CASTGDERGMGYTF. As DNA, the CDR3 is TGTGCCAGCACTGGGGACGAACGGGGCATGGGCTACACCTTC.

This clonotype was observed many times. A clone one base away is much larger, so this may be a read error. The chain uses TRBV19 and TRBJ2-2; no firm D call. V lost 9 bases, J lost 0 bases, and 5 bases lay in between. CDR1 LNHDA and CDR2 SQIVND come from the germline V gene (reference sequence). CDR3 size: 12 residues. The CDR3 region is CASTPNTGELFF. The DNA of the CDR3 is TGTGCCAGCACCCCGAACACCGGGGAGCTGTTTTTT.

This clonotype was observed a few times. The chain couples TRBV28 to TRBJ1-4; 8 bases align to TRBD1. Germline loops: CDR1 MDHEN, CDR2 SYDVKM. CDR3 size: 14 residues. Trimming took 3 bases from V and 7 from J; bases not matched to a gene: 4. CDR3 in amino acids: CASSFSTGGEKLFF. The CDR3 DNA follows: TGTGCCAGCAGTTTTTCAACAGGGGGTGAAAAACTGTTTTTT.

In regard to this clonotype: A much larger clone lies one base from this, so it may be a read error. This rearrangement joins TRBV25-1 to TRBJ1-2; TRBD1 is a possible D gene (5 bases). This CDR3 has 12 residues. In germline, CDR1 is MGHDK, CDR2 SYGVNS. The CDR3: CASSESGGGCTF. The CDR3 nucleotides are TGTGCCAGCAGTGAATCGGGGGGTGGCTGCACCTTC.

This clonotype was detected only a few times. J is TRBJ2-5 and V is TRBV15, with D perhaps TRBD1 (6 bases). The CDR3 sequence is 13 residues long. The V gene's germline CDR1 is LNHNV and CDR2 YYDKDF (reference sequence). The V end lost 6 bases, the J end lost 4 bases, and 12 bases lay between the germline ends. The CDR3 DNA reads TGTGCCACCAGGCAGGGGTTGATAGAGACCCAGTACTTC. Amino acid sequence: CATRQGLIETQYF.

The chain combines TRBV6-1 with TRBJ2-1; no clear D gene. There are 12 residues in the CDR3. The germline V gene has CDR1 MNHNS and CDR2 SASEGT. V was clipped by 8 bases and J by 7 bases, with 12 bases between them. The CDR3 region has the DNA TGTGCCAGCGCGAGTCTCGGGAATGAGCAGTTCTTC. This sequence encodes CASASLGNEQFF.